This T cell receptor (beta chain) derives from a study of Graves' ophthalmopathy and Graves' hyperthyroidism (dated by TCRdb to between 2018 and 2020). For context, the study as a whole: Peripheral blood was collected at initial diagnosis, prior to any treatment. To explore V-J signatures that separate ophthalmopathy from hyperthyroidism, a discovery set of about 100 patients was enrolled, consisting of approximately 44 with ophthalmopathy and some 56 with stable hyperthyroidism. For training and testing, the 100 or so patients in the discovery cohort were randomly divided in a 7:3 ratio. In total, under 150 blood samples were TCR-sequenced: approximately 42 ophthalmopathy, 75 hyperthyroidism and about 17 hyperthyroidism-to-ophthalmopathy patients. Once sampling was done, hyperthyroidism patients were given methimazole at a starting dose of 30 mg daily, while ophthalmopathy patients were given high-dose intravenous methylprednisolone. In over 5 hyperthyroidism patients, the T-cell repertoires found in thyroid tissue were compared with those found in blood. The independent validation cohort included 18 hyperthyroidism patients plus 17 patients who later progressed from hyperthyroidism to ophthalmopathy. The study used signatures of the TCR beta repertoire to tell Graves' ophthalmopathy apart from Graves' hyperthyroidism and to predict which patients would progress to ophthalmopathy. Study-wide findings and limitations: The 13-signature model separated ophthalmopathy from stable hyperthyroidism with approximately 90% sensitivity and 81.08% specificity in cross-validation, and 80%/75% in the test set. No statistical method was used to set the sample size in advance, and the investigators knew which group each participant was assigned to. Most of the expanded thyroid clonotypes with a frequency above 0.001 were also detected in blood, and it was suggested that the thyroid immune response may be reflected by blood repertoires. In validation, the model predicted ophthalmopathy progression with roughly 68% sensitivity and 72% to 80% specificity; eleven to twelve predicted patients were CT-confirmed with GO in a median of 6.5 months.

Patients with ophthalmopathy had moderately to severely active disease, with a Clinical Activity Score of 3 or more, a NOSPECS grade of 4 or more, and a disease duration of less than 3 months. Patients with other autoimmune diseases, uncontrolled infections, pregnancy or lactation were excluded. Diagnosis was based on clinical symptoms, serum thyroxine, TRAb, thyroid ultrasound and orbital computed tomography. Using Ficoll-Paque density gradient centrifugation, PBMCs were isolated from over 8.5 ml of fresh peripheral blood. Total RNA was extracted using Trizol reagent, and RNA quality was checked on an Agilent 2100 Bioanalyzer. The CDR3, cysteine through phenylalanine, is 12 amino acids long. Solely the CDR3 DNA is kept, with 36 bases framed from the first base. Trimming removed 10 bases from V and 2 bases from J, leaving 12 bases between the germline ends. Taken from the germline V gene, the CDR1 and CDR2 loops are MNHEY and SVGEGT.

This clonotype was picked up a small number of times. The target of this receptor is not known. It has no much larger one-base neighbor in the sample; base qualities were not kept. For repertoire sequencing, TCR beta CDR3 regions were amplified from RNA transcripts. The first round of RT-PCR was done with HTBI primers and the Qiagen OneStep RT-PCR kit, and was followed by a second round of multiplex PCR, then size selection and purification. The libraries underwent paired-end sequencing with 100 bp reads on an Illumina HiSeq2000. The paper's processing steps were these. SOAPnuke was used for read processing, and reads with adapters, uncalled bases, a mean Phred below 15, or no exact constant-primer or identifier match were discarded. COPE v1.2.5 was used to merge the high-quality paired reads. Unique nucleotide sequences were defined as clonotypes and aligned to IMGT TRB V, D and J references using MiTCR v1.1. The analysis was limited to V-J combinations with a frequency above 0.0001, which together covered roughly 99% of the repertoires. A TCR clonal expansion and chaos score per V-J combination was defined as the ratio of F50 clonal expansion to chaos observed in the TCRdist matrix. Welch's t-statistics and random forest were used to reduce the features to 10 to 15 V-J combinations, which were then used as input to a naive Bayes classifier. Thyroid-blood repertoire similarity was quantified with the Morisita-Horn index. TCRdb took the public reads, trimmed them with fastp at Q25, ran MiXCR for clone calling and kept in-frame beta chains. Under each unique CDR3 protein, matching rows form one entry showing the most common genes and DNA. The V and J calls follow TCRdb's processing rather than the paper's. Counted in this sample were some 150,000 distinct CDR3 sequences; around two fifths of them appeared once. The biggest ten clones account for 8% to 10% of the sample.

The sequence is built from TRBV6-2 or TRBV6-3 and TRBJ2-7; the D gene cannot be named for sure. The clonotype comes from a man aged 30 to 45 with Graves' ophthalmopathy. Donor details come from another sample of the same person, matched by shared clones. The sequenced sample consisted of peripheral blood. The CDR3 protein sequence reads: CAISRLTYEQYF. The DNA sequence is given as TGTGCCATCTCACGTCTCACCTACGAGCAGTACTTC.